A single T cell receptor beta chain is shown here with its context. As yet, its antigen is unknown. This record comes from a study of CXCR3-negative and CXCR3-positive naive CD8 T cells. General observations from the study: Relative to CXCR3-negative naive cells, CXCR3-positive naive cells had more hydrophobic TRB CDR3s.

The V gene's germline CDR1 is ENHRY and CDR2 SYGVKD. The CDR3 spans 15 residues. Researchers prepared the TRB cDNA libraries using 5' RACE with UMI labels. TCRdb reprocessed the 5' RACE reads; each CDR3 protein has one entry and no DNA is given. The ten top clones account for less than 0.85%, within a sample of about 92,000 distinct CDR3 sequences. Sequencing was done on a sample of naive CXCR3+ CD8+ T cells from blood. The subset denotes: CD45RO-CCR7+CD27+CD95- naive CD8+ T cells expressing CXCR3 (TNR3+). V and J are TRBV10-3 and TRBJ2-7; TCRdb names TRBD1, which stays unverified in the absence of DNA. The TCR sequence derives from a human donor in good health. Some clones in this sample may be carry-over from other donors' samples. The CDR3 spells CAISGTGPLTYEQYF.